This passage covers 2 T cell receptor beta chains from one sample sequenced in a study of CD8 T cells in Susac syndrome. When the RNA was reverse transcribed, random hexamers were used with an input of roughly 0.45 to 1 ug. TCRdb re-analysed the immunoSEQ multiplex PCR reads in MiXCR, keeping a single row per CDR3 protein. The table lists roughly 140,000 distinct CDR3 sequences, nearly 95% of them singletons. The specimen was CD8+ T cells from PBMCs. These receptors came from a human donor in good health.

V is TRBV24-1 and J is TRBJ2-2; D may be TRBD1 (6 bases). The CDR3 covers 17 residues. Per the germline V gene, CDR1 is KGHDR and CDR2 is SFDVKD. V was cut by 7 bases and J by 4 bases, with 21 bases left in between. CDR3 protein: CATSTSQNRVSTGELFF. CDR3 DNA: TGTGCCACCAGCACTTCCCAAAACAGGGTTAGCACCGGGGAGCTGTTTTTT.

The chain employs TRBV14 and TRBJ2-3, with 7 positions matching TRBD1. CDR1 and CDR2 from the germline V gene are SGHDN and FVKESK. This CDR3 has 15 amino acids. The trim removed 6 bases at V and 2 bases at J, leaving 8 bases unmatched. CDR3: CASSSGTVITDTQYF. CDR3 DNA sequence: TGTGCCAGCAGTTCCGGGACAGTAATCACAGATACGCAGTATTTT.